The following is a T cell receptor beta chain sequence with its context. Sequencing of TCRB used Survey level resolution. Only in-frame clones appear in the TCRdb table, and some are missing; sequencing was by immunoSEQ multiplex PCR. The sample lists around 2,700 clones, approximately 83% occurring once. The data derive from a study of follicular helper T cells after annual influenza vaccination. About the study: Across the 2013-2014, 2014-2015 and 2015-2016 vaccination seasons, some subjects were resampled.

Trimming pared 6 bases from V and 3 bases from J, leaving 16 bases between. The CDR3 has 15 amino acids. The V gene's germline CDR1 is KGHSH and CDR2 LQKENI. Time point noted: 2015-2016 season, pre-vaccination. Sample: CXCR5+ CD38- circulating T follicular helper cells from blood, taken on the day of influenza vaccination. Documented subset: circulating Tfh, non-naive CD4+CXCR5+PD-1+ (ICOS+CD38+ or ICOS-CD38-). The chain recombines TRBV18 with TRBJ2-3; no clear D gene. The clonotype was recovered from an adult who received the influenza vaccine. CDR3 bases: TGTGCCAGCTCCTACAGCTCTCCTAAAACAGATACGCAGTATTTT. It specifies CASSYSSPKTDTQYF.